This TCR beta chain was obtained from a study of cytomegalovirus exposure and HLA in healthy donors. Germline CDR1 is MNHNY and CDR2 is SVGAGI (reference sequence). This CDR3 comprises 15 residues. V lost 2 bases and J lost 3, with 14 bases in between. In the case of this clone: Its antigen is unidentified.

Sequencing was performed with immunoSEQ multiplex PCR; in TCRdb, only in-frame clones are kept and a portion is missing. This table holds 200,000 to 250,000 clones, approximately 84% found once. Regarding the study as a whole: Specificity for CMV antigens was confirmed in vitro for a few of the CMV-associated chains. Some TCR beta chains (over 150 of them) were listed as cytomegalovirus-associated.

Donors were drawn from the approximately 120-subject validation cohort, separate from the approximately 640-subject first cohort. The source is a man between 18 and 35 years old in good health and CMV-seropositive. The sequenced sample was PBMCs. V gene TRBV6-6 combines with J gene TRBJ2-7; D is possibly TRBD1 or TRBD2 (5 bases each). This chain's CDR3 is CASSYRAGGSYEQYF. Here the CDR3 DNA reads TGTGCCAGCAGTTACCGAGCTGGGGGTAGCTACGAGCAGTACTTC.